This T cell receptor (beta chain) emerged from a study of OX40 agonist ivuxolimab in advanced cancers. In the study overall: The dose-escalation cohort had hepatocellular carcinoma, melanoma, renal cell or head and neck cancer. Among those treated, three patients had partial responses, one with hepatocellular carcinoma and two with cutaneous melanoma.

Patients had blood sampled at baseline and again on cycle 4 day 1 and cycle 7 day 1. Study-level results: More expanded clones were found, on average, in CD8+ than in CD4+ T cells.

In its sample, this clone was seen a few times. Its antigen remains unknown. Profiled with immunoSEQ multiplex PCR; TCRdb holds only in-frame clones, not every one. The sample has tens of thousands of clones; around four fifths are singletons. The TCR was taken from an adult with an advanced solid tumor such as melanoma, head and neck, liver or kidney cancer. The material sequenced was CD4+ or CD8+ T cells sorted from blood, taken in a trial of the OX40 agonist ivuxolimab.

The CDR3 DNA reads as TGTGCCAGCAGCATGAGGGGGGTGACTGAAGCTTTCTTT. Translation: CASSMRGVTEAFF. The chain recombines TRBV21-1 with TRBJ1-1. TRBV21-1 is classified as a pseudogene. The CDR3 extends over 13 amino acids.